The clone carrying this TCR beta chain occurred a few times. Isolated RNA was reverse transcribed in full, so expressed TCRB transcripts were sequenced. Using immunoSEQ multiplex PCR, the repertoire was profiled, and TCRdb retains in-frame clones only, with some absent. The sample has some 900,000 clones, 17% seen once. The sample belongs to a study of beta chain features in type 1 diabetes. This CDR3 has 14 residues. Per germline, CDR1 MGHDK and CDR2 SYGVNS. Using CD45RO/CCR7/CD25/CD127/CD95/CD27, CD4+ naive, central memory, regulatory and stem cell-like memory cells were sorted. Each of the sorted populations had a purity greater than 95%.

The sequence was collected from a woman aged 18-29 years in good health. Material: naive CD4+ T cells from blood. The rearrangement joins TRBV25-1 to TRBJ2-5, with TRBD2 as a possible D gene (5 bases). Matching the DNA end better, TRBJ2-7 makes the J call doubtful. CDR3 bases: TGTGCCAGCAGTGATCATGAGGGCTCCTACGAGCAGTACTTC. Translating gives CASSDHEGSYEQYF.